This T cell receptor beta chain was sequenced in a study of blood T cell repertoires in COVID-19. Study in general: From T cells, B-cell-depleted T cells, or PBMCs came the material, which was cDNA or gDNA.

Original processing notes: Scientists estimated how many nucleated cells there were by amplifying reference gene primers. Libraries were prepared by immunoSEQ multiplex PCR; TCRdb keeps only in-frame clonotypes and omits some of them. The V and J calls and clone size come from that table; D and trimming were worked out from the DNA. This sample has approximately 260,000 clones; more than 65% occur once, and the top ten carry more than 3%. The CDR3 covers 13 residues. CDR1 and CDR2 (germline): SNHLY, FYNNEI. Recruitment covered fewer than 25 US areas and drew participants whose ages spanned about 18 to 89 years.

This clonotype originated in a man aged 45-65 years who had recovered from COVID-19. The chain is built from TRBV2 and TRBJ1-5; 9 bases are shared with TRBD1. The sample comprised PBMCs or T cells enriched from blood (not recorded which). The CDR3 spells CASETGGQQPQHF. The CDR3 DNA sequence: TGTGCAAGCGAGACAGGGGGACAACAGCCCCAGCATTTT.